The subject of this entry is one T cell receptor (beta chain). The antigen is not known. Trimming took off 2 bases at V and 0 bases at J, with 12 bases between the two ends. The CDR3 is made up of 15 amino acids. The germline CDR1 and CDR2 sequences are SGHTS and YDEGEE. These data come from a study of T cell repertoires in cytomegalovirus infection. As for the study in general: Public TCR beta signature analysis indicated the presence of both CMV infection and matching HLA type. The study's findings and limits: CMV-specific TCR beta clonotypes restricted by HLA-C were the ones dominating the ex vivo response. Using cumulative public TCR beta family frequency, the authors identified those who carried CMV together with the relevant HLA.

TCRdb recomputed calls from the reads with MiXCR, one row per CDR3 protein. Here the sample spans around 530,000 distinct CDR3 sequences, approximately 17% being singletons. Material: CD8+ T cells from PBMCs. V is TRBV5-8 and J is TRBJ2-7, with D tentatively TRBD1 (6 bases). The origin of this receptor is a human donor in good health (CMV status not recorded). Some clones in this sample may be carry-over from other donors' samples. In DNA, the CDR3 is TGTGCCAGCAGCTTATCCGGGACATCCTCCTACGAGCAGTACTTC. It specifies CASSLSGTSSYEQYF. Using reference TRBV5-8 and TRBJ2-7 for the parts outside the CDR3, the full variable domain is EAGVTQSPTHLIKTRGQQATLRCSPISGHTSVYWYQQALGLGLQFLLWYDEGEERNRGNFPPRFSGRQFPNYSSELNVNALELEDSALYLCASSLSGTSSYEQYFGPGTRLTVT.